The 29 T cell receptor beta chains below all came from one sample that was sequenced in a study of blood T cell repertoires in COVID-19. Some clones are missing from TCRdb's copy, which holds only in-frame ones; the method was immunoSEQ multiplex PCR. Among some 300,000 clones, approximately 88% were seen once, and the ten largest hold under 8%. Sequenced material: peripheral blood. Receptor source: a woman aged 25 to 45 who had recovered from COVID-19.

In this sample, this clone turned up a few times. V and J are TRBV5-4 and TRBJ2-2, with 9 bases aligning to TRBD1. CDR1 SGHNT and CDR2 YYREEE come from the germline V gene (reference sequence). Unmatched junction bases numbered 6, after V lost 4 bases and J lost 5 bases. The CDR3 is 15 residues long. CDR3 loop: CASSQDRGKTGELFF. CDR3 DNA: TGTGCCAGCAGCCAGGACAGGGGAAAGACCGGGGAGCTGTTTTTT.

The chain recombines TRBV27 with TRBJ1-2, with D tentatively TRBD1 (5 bases). Deletions cut 4 bases from V and 4 bases from J, with 13 bases between. Looked up from germline, CDR1 is MNHEY and CDR2 is SMNVEV (reference sequence). The CDR3 sequence is 14 residues long. CDR3 DNA sequence: TGTGCCAGCAGTTCTTTCGGAGGGACCTATGGCTACACCTTC. Amino acids: CASSSFGGTYGYTF.

The chain employs TRBV28 and TRBJ1-4, with TRBD1 as a possible D gene (5 bases). V was pared by 3 bases and J by 5 bases, with 10 bases between. The CDR3 has 14 amino acids. Germline V gene data show CDR1 as MDHEN and CDR2 as SYDVKM. Here the CDR3 reads CASSFEQENEKLFF. The CDR3 region has the DNA TGTGCCAGCAGTTTTGAACAGGAAAATGAAAAACTGTTTTTT.

The genes are TRBV19 and TRBJ2-7, with 8 bases aligning to TRBD1. The CDR3 is 15 residues long. Germline values: CDR1 LNHDA, CDR2 SQIVND (reference sequence). V gave up 4 bases and J gave up 3 bases; unmatched junction bases: 8. CDR3 bases: TGTGCCAGTAGTAAAGGACAGGGTGGGGTCTACGAGCAGTACTTC. Encoded protein: CASSKGQGGVYEQYF.

The chain carries TRBV7-2 and TRBJ2-5; D might be TRBD1 (6 bases). The CDR3 has 14 residues. Per the germline V gene, CDR1 is SGHTA and CDR2 is FQGNSA. Trimming stripped 6 bases from V and 6 bases from J, with 17 bases between. The CDR3 here is CASRLHREAQTQYF. CDR3 nucleotide sequence: TGTGCCAGCAGACTCCACAGGGAAGCCCAGACCCAGTACTTC.

This chain uses TRBV9 with TRBJ1-5; unclear D gene. The length of the CDR3 is 13 residues. Germline V gene sequence: CDR1 SGDLS, CDR2 YYNGEE. With 0 bases removed from V and 6 bases from J, the gap between germline ends came to 7 bases. As DNA, the CDR3 is TGTGCCAGCAGCGTAGATTTGAGTCAGCCCCAGCATTTT. It specifies CASSVDLSQPQHF.

This clone was found a few times. The same CDR3 arises from other DNA sequences in this sample as well. This chain links TRBV5-1 with TRBJ1-6; D gene ambiguous. The CDR3 length is 15 residues. V shed 0 bases and J shed 2 bases, with 6 bases lying between them. CDR1 is SGHRS and CDR2 is YFSETQ in the germline V gene. Here the CDR3 reads CASSLASPYNSPLHF. The CDR3 DNA reads as TGCGCCAGCAGCTTGGCTAGCCCCTATAATTCACCCCTCCACTTT.

The gene calls are TRBV3-1 (or the pseudogene TRBV3-2) and TRBJ2-3, with a possible D match to TRBD1 (5 bases). CDR1 LGHDT and CDR2 YNNKEL come from the germline V gene (reference sequence). V shed 4 bases and J shed 3 bases, with 8 bases lying between them. CDR3 length equals 13 residues. The CDR3 reads CASSLDTTDTQYF. The DNA of the CDR3 is TGTGCCAGCAGCCTGGACACGACAGATACGCAGTATTTT.

The genes are TRBV2 and TRBJ2-2, with D perhaps TRBD2 (6 bases). Trimming shortened V by 6 bases and J by 7 bases, and 12 bases separated the two germline ends. The CDR3 sequence is 13 residues long. The germline V gene has CDR1 SNHLY and CDR2 FYNNEI. The CDR3 loop reads CASRQDSGGELFF. CDR3 DNA: TGTGCCAGCAGACAGGATAGCGGCGGGGAGCTGTTTTTT.

The CDR3 loop is CASSQDKGDTQYF. CDR3 DNA sequence: TGTGCCAGCAGCCAAGATAAGGGGGATACGCAGTATTTT. The gene calls are TRBV3-1 (or the pseudogene TRBV3-2) and TRBJ2-3; weak D call: TRBD1 (5 bases). This CDR3 is built from 13 residues. Germline V gives CDR1 LGHDT, CDR2 YNNKEL (reference sequence). Trimming pared 0 bases from V and 6 bases from J, leaving 7 bases between.

With respect to this clone: Other DNA sequences in this sample translate to the same CDR3. V and J are TRBV7-2 and TRBJ1-2, with D perhaps matching TRBD1 (6 bases). V was shortened by 1 base and J by 5 bases, with 8 bases between the two germline ends. The CDR3 covers 13 residues. Germline CDR1 and CDR2: SGHTA and FQGNSA. CDR3 sequence reads: CASSLGQGYGYTF. Written as DNA, the CDR3 is TGTGCCAGCAGCTTAGGGCAGGGGTATGGCTACACCTTC.

Notes on this clone: One end of the junction varies from germline; a read error may be responsible. The rearrangement uses TRBV7-9 and TRBJ1-4; TRBD1 matches at 7 bases. CDR3 size: 11 residues. Germline V gene data show CDR1 as SEHNR and CDR2 as FQNEAQ (reference sequence). DNA for the CDR3: TGTGCCAGCAGCCGAAACAGGGGCTGGGTATTT. It is translated as CASSRNRGWVF.

The rearrangement joins TRBV28 to TRBJ1-6; perhaps TRBD1 as D (6 bases). The V end was cut by 2 bases, the J end by 7 bases, with 15 bases between. This CDR3 spans 16 amino acids. From germline, CDR1 is MDHEN and CDR2 SYDVKM. CDR3 amino acids: CASSLLLGAGNSPLHF. CDR3 DNA sequence: TGTGCCAGCAGTTTACTTCTGGGGGCCGGGAATTCACCCCTCCACTTT.

This chain joins TRBV11-2 and TRBJ1-1; TRBD1 matches 12 bases. The V segment lost 4 bases and the J segment 6 bases; nucleotides outside the gene matches: 9. The CDR3 totals 16 residues. CDR1 and CDR2 from the germline V gene are SGHAT and FQNNGV. CDR3 sequence: CASSSLPGQGAPEAFF. CDR3 DNA sequence: TGTGCCAGCAGCTCATTACCGGGACAGGGGGCCCCTGAAGCTTTCTTT. Variable domain in full (rest from reference TRBV11-2 and TRBJ1-1): EAGVAQSPRYKIIEKRQSVAFWCNPISGHATLYWYQQILGQGPKLLIQFQNNGVVDDSQLPKDRFSAERLKGVDSTLKIQPAKLEDSAVYLCASSSLPGQGAPEAFFGQGTRLTVV.

The J gene is TRBJ1-1, the V gene TRBV6-1, with D unclear. Germline loops: CDR1 MNHNS, CDR2 SASEGT. The ends were cut back, 0 bases at V and 11 bases at J, with 7 bases in the middle. This CDR3 spans 11 amino acids. CDR3 nucleotides: TGTGCCAGCAGTGAAGCTTTGAGGGCTTTCTTT. This sequence encodes CASSEALRAFF.

The CDR3 DNA is TGTGCCACCAGCAGAGACAGGAAGAACACTGAAGCTTTCTTT. Amino acid sequence: CATSRDRKNTEAFF. The chain links TRBV15 to TRBJ1-1; D gene uncertain. From germline, CDR1 is LNHNV and CDR2 YYDKDF (reference sequence). Trimming cost V 0 bases and J 1 base, with 6 bases left between them. The CDR3 runs to 14 residues.

The V gene is TRBV4-3, the J gene TRBJ2-3; D gene ambiguous. Between the trimmed V and J ends, which lost 0 bases and 6 bases, there was a span of 7 bases. This CDR3 contains 13 residues. CDR1 and CDR2 (germline): LGHNA, YSLEER. The CDR3 spells CASSQDREDTQYF. The CDR3 nucleotides read TGCGCCAGCAGCCAAGATCGAGAGGATACGCAGTATTTT.

The chain links TRBV24-1 to TRBJ2-2; 8 bases agree with TRBD1. CDR3 size: 17 residues. Germline lookup yields CDR1 KGHDR and CDR2 SFDVKD. With 4 bases clipped from V and 4 bases from J, the junction kept 10 bases outside the gene matches. Written as DNA, the CDR3 is TGTGCCACCAGTGACCCCGGACAGGGAAGGATCACCGGGGAGCTGTTTTTT. Translating gives CATSDPGQGRITGELFF.

The rearrangement links TRBV29-1 to TRBJ2-1; D not certain. The V end lost 0 bases, the J end lost 4 bases, and 13 bases lay between the germline ends. This CDR3 contains 15 residues. The V gene's germline CDR1 is SQVTM and CDR2 ANQGSEA. CDR3 sequence (DNA): TGCAGCGTTGAAGAGGCCACAAACCCGTACAATGAGCAGTTCTTC. Translation gives CSVEEATNPYNEQFF.

V and J are TRBV5-6 and TRBJ2-3, with 8 bases lining up with TRBD2. V was pared by 4 bases and J by 1 base, with 5 bases of the junction left unmatched. There are 15 residues in the CDR3. The germline V gene encodes CDR1 SGHDT and CDR2 YYEEEE. This chain's CDR3 is CASSASGLGTDTQYF. CDR3 nucleotide sequence: TGTGCCAGCAGCGCCTCGGGACTAGGCACAGATACGCAGTATTTT.

The chain has TRBV3-1 (or the pseudogene TRBV3-2) and TRBJ1-1, with D maybe TRBD1 (6 bases). Germline V CDR1 and CDR2: LGHDT, YNNKEL (reference sequence). CDR3 length equals 13 residues. The V end was cut by 4 bases, the J end by 9 bases, with 15 bases between. The CDR3 is CASSLEGGAQAFF. CDR3 coding DNA: TGTGCCAGCAGCCTTGAGGGGGGGGCGCAAGCTTTCTTT.

V gene TRBV15 combines with J gene TRBJ1-1; possible D gene TRBD1, 6 bases. The CDR3 runs to 17 residues. Looked up from germline, CDR1 is LNHNV and CDR2 is YYDKDF (reference sequence). Trimming stripped 0 bases from V and 4 bases from J, with 18 bases between. DNA of the CDR3: TGTGCCACCAGCAGAGAAGCAGTTTTGGGGGCGGCCACTGAAGCTTTCTTT. Amino acid sequence: CATSREAVLGAATEAFF.

The V gene is TRBV10-3, the J gene TRBJ2-3; D gene uncertain. The CDR3 covers 15 residues. Germline values: CDR1 ENHRY, CDR2 SYGVKD. Trimming took off 6 bases at V and 1 base at J, with 14 bases between the two ends. CDR3 in DNA: TGTGCCATCAGCGGCGGCCACTCTGGCACAGATACGCAGTATTTT. Its protein is CAISGGHSGTDTQYF.

V and J are TRBV6-6 and TRBJ2-7, with TRBD2 as a possible D gene (6 bases). The germline V and J ends were trimmed by 11 bases and 2 bases, with 22 bases remaining between them. Per germline, CDR1 MNHNY and CDR2 SVGAGI (reference sequence). CDR3 size: 15 residues. The CDR3 DNA is TGTGCCGCTGGCGGGGATGGGCTCCCCCCCTACGAGCAGTACTTC. This translates into CAAGGDGLPPYEQYF.

This chain connects TRBV10-3 to TRBJ2-1; D is perhaps TRBD1 (6 bases). Per the germline V gene, CDR1 is ENHRY and CDR2 is SYGVKD. This CDR3 comprises 13 residues. The V end lost 11 bases, the J end lost 5 bases, and 16 bases lay between the germline ends. CDR3 amino acids: CASTGTTDNEQFF. The CDR3 bases are TGTGCCTCTACCGGGACAACGGACAATGAGCAGTTCTTC.

The V call is TRBV20-1, the J call TRBJ2-7; no definite D call. The V end lost 1 base, the J end lost 6 bases, and 7 bases lay between the germline ends. CDR3 size: 11 residues. Germline CDR1 and CDR2: DFQATT and SNEGSKA (reference sequence). In DNA, the CDR3 is TGCAGTGCTAGAGTGCAGGCCGAGCAGTACTTC. Amino acid sequence: CSARVQAEQYF.

The chain couples TRBV5-1 to TRBJ2-5, with D hard to call. The CDR3 totals 12 residues. The germline V gene encodes CDR1 SGHRS and CDR2 YFSETQ. V was cut by 3 bases and J by 0 bases, with 3 bases left in between. As DNA, the CDR3 is TGCGCCAGCAGCTGGCACCAAGAGACCCAGTACTTC. This sequence encodes CASSWHQETQYF. Filled out from reference TRBV5-1 and TRBJ2-5, the complete variable domain reads KAGVTQTPRYLIKTRGQQVTLSCSPISGHRSVSWYQQTPGQGLQFLFEYFSETQRNKGNFPGRFSGRQFSNSRSEMNVSTLELGDSALYLCASSWHQETQYFGPGTRLLVL.

V is TRBV7-3 and J is TRBJ1-2; 7 nucleotides line up with TRBD1. The germline V gene has CDR1 SGHTA and CDR2 FQGTGA. The CDR3 length is 12 residues. V lost 4 bases and J lost 8; bases outside the gene matches: 4. CDR3 loop: CASSSGQQGYTF. Written as DNA, the CDR3 is TGTGCCAGCAGCTCGGGACAGCAGGGCTACACCTTC.

The chain recombines TRBV3-1 (or the pseudogene TRBV3-2) with TRBJ1-1, with a possible D match to TRBD1 (5 bases). CDR1 and CDR2 from the germline V gene are LGHDT and YNNKEL (reference sequence). The CDR3 has 12 residues. V was shortened by 6 bases and J by 10 bases, with 15 bases between the two germline ends. As DNA, the CDR3 is TGTGCCAGCAGTCCCGGGCAGGGTTCAGCTTTCTTT. Its translation is CASSPGQGSAFF.